This TCR beta chain was sequenced in a study of Ad26.COV2.S vaccination and SARS-CoV-2 variants. Treatment specified: roughly 19 received Ad26.COV2.S at low or high dose, single or two shots; roughly 5 received placebo; per-sample allocation not given. The samples date from day 63 after the first vaccine or placebo injection. Boston hosted the donor, who was an adult aged 18-55 years. Sequencing was performed with immunoSEQ multiplex PCR; in TCRdb, only in-frame clones are kept and a portion is missing. This sample yields around 320,000 clones, of which around 90% are seen a single time; about 3% belongs to the top ten. The receptor's source is a person aged 18 to 59 who received the Ad26.COV2.S COVID-19 vaccine or a placebo. The material was peripheral blood, obtained in a trial of Ad26.COV2.S vaccine versus placebo.

This CDR3 reads CASGRDREGGNTEAFF. The CDR3 nucleotides are TGTGCCAGCGGCCGGGACAGGGAAGGCGGGAACACTGAAGCTTTCTTT. The chain has TRBV2 and TRBJ1-1; TRBD1 aligns across 9 bases. After removal of 8 bases from V and 1 base from J, the junction contained 11 bases not matched to a gene. The CDR3 contains 16 residues. Germline CDR1 and CDR2: SNHLY and FYNNEI. Full variable domain (outside the CDR3, taken from reference TRBV2 and TRBJ1-1): EPEVTQTPSHQVTQMGQEVILRCVPISNHLYFYWYRQILGQKVEFLVSFYNNEISEKSEIFDDQFSVERPDGSNFTLKIRSTKLEDSAMYFCASGRDREGGNTEAFFGQGTRLTVV.